The 10 T cell receptor beta chains listed next were all sequenced from one sample in a study of cytomegalovirus exposure and HLA in healthy donors. A multiplex PCR was run with 60 Vbeta primers and 13 Jbeta primers. Sequenced by immunoSEQ multiplex PCR; TCRdb stores in-frame clones only, minus some. Of about 140,000 clones listed, over 80% are singletons. The sequenced sample was PBMCs. The receptors stem from a female donor in good health and CMV-seronegative.

This clone was detected a few times. The genes are TRBV25-1 and TRBJ1-4; 7 bases match TRBD1. The J segment lost 4 bases and the V segment lost 8 bases, leaving 7 bases of the junction unmatched. The CDR3 extends over 14 amino acids. Per germline, CDR1 MGHDK and CDR2 SYGVNS. For the CDR3, the DNA is TGTGCCAGCTTTTCGGGACAGAATAATGAAAAACTGTTTTTT. This encodes CASFSGQNNEKLFF.

A few counts support this clone. V usage is TRBV6-5 and J usage is TRBJ1-1; D may be TRBD1 (5 bases). Germline CDR1 reads MNHEY; CDR2 reads SVGAGI. The CDR3 runs to 15 residues. Deletions cut 0 bases from V and 4 bases from J, with 12 bases between. The CDR3 is CASSYSIRQSTEAFF. CDR3 DNA: TGTGCCAGCAGTTACTCGATCAGACAGTCCACTGAAGCTTTCTTT.

The rearrangement links TRBV5-6 to TRBJ2-3, with D maybe TRBD2 (7 bases). Trimming took 3 bases from V and 5 from J, leaving 13 bases between them. Germline V CDR1 and CDR2: SGHDT, YYEEEE. CDR3 length: 14 amino acids. The CDR3 reads CASSWGGSGDTQYF. CDR3 nucleotide sequence: TGTGCCAGCAGCTGGGGGGGCTCGGGAGATACGCAGTATTTT.

The chain couples TRBV28 to TRBJ2-4; 8 nucleotides match TRBD2. The CDR3 totals 16 residues. CDR1 MDHEN and CDR2 SYDVKM come from the germline V gene. V lost 8 bases, J lost 0 bases, and 9 bases stayed unmatched. CDR3 coding DNA: TGTGCCAGCTCCTCCGGGAGGGAGATAGCCAAAAACATTCAGTACTTC. Translated: CASSSGREIAKNIQYF.

With regard to this clone: This sample includes further DNA sequences coding for the same CDR3. The V gene is TRBV5-1, the J gene TRBJ2-3, with D unresolved. CDR1 SGHRS and CDR2 YFSETQ come from the germline V gene. Trimming removed 0 bases at V and 6 bases at J, with 5 bases between. The CDR3 has 12 amino acids. In nucleotides, the CDR3 is TGCGCCAGCAGCTTGGGGGCTGATACGCAGTATTTT. This codes for CASSLGADTQYF.

The chain employs TRBV5-8 and TRBJ1-1; the D is unclear. Trimming removed 3 bases from V and 0 bases from J, with 6 bases in between. This CDR3 has 13 residues. Germline-derived CDR1 and CDR2 are SGHTS and YDEGEE. The CDR3 coding sequence is TGTGCCAGCAGCTCCTATATGAACACTGAAGCTTTCTTT. It translates to CASSSYMNTEAFF.

The chain employs TRBV18 and TRBJ2-1; the D gene is possibly TRBD2 (6 bases). Deletions cut 3 bases from V and 10 bases from J, with 16 bases between. The CDR3 runs 14 residues. The germline gives CDR1 KGHSH, CDR2 LQKENI. CDR3 bases: TGTGCCAGCTCACCCGCGGGACTCCGGGGAGAGCAGTTCTTC. Its protein product is CASSPAGLRGEQFF.

V usage is TRBV27 and J usage is TRBJ2-1, with D uncertain. The CDR3 sequence is 11 residues long. V was pared by 7 bases and J by 6 bases, with 7 bases between. Germline V lookup: CDR1 MNHEY, CDR2 SMNVEV (reference sequence). The CDR3 protein is CASTSGNEQFF. The CDR3 nucleotides are TGTGCCAGCACCTCGGGCAATGAGCAGTTCTTC.

This clone occurred a few times. The chain employs TRBV6-5 and TRBJ2-3; TRBD2 agrees at 12 bases. CDR1 is MNHEY and CDR2 is SVGAGI in the germline V gene. Trimming removed 8 bases from V and 3 bases from J; junction bases left unmatched: 3. The CDR3 is 14 amino acids. This CDR3 reads CASGTSGRTDTQYF. The CDR3 DNA sequence: TGTGCCAGCGGAACTAGCGGGAGGACAGATACGCAGTATTTT.

Notes on this clone: Other DNA sequences in the same sample also yield this CDR3. The rearrangement links TRBV30 to TRBJ2-7; 7 positions agree with TRBD1. The V segment lost 3 bases and the J segment 2 bases; nucleotides outside the gene matches: 4. CDR1 GTSNPN and CDR2 SVGIG come from the germline V gene (reference sequence). This CDR3 is 13 amino acids long. CDR3 region: CAWSTGTAYEQYF. The CDR3 DNA is TGTGCCTGGAGCACCGGGACAGCCTACGAGCAGTACTTC. The whole variable domain, filled in from reference TRBV30 and TRBJ2-7, reads SQTIHQWPATLVQPVGSPLSLECTVEGTSNPNLYWYRQAAGRGLQLLFYSVGIGQISSEVPQNLSASRPQDRQFILSSKKLLLSDSGFYLCAWSTGTAYEQYFGPGTRLTVT.